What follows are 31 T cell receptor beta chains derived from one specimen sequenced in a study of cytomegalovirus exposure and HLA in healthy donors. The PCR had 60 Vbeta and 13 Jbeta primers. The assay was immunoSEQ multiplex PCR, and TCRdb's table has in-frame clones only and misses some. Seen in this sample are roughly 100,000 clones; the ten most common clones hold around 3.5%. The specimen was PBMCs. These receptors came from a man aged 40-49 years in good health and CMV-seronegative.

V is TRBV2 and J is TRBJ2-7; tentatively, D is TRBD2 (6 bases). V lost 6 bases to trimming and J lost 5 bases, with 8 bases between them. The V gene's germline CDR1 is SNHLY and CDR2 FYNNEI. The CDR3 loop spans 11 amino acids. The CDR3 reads CASSLADEQYF. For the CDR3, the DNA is TGTGCCAGCAGCTTAGCGGACGAGCAGTACTTC.

The CDR3 loop is CASSRGLGSYEQYF. CDR3 DNA: TGCGCCAGCAGCCGCGGACTGGGCTCCTACGAGCAGTACTTC. This chain connects TRBV4-1 to TRBJ2-7; D may be TRBD2 (5 bases). CDR3 length equals 14 residues. Germline lookup yields CDR1 MGHRA and CDR2 YSYEKL. Trimming shortened V by 4 bases and J by 0 bases, and 10 bases separated the two germline ends.

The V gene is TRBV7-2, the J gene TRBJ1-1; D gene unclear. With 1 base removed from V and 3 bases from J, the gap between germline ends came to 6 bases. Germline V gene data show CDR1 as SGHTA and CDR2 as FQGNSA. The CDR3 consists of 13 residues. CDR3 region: CASSLGLYTEAFF. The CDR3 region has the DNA TGTGCCAGCAGCTTAGGACTGTACACTGAAGCTTTCTTT.

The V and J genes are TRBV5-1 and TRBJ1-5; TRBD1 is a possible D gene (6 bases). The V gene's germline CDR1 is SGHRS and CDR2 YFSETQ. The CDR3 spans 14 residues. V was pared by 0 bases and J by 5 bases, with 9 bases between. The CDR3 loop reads CASSLEGGDQPQHF. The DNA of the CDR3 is TGCGCCAGCAGCTTGGAAGGGGGGGATCAGCCCCAGCATTTT.

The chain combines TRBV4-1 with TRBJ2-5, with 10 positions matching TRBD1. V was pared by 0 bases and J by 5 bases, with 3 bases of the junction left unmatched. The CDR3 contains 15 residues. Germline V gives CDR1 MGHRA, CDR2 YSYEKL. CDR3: CASSQDGTGDETQYF. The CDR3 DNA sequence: TGCGCCAGCAGCCAAGATGGGACAGGGGATGAGACCCAGTACTTC.

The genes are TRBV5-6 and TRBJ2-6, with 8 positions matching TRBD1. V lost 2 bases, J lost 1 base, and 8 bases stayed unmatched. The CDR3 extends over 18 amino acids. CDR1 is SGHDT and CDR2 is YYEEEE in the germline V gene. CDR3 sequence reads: CASSFGDRRLSGANVLTF. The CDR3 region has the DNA TGTGCCAGCAGCTTTGGGGACAGGCGACTGTCTGGGGCCAACGTCCTGACTTTC.

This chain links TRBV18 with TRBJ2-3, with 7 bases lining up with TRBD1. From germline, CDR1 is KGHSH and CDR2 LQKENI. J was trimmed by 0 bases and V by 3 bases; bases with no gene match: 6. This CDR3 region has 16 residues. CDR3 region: CASSPRDSISTDTQYF. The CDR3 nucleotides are TGTGCCAGCTCACCCCGGGACAGTATTAGCACAGATACGCAGTATTTT.

In DNA form, the CDR3 reads TGTGCCAGCAGCCTGGGACTTCGAAGCCTTAATGAAAAACTGTTTTTT. This sequence encodes CASSLGLRSLNEKLFF. The chain recombines TRBV11-2 with TRBJ1-4, with D possibly being TRBD1 (5 bases). Trimming pared 5 bases from V and 4 bases from J, leaving 17 bases between. The CDR3 is 16 residues long. CDR1 is SGHAT and CDR2 is FQNNGV in the germline V gene.

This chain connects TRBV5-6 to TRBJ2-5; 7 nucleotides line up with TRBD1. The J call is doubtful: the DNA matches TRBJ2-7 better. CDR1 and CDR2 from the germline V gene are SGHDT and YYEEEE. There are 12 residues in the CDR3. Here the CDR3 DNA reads TGTGCCAGCAGCAAAGACAGGGACGAGCAGTACTTC. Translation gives CASSKDRDEQYF.

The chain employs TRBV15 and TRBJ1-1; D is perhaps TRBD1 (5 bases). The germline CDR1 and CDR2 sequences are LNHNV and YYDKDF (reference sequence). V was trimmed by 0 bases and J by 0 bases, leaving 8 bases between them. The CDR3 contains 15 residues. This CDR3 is CATSRDPGMNTEAFF. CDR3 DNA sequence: TGTGCCACCAGCAGAGATCCAGGGATGAACACTGAAGCTTTCTTT.

CDR3 amino acids: CASSIDGRASTEAFF. The DNA of the CDR3 is TGTGCCAGTAGTATAGATGGCAGGGCGTCCACTGAAGCTTTCTTT. The J gene is TRBJ1-1, the V gene TRBV19; D might be TRBD1 (5 bases). The V gene lost 0 bases and the J gene lost 4 bases, with 12 bases spanning the gap. Germline CDR1 and CDR2: LNHDA and SQIVND (reference sequence). This CDR3 is 15 amino acids long.

The CDR3 loop is CASSIELAGGTGELFF. The CDR3, as DNA: TGTGCCAGTAGTATAGAACTAGCGGGAGGGACCGGGGAGCTGTTTTTT. The rearrangement uses TRBV19 and TRBJ2-2; TRBD2 matches 13 bases. Germline trimming cut 0 bases from V and 5 bases from J; bases unmatched to any gene: 0. CDR1 LNHDA and CDR2 SQIVND come from the germline V gene (reference sequence). This CDR3 region has 16 residues.

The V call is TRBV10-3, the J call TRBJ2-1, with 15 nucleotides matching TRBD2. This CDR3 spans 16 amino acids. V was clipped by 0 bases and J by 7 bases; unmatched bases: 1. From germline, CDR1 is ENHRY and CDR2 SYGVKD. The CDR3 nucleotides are TGTGCCATCAGTGAGTCTGGGACTAGCGGGGGGAATGAGCAGTTCTTC. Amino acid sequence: CAISESGTSGGNEQFF.

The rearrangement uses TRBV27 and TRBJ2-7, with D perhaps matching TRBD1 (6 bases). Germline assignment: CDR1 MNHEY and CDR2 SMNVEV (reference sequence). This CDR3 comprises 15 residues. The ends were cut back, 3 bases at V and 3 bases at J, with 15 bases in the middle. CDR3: CASSFGTTNLYEQYF. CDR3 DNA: TGTGCCAGCAGTTTCGGGACAACTAATCTCTACGAGCAGTACTTC.

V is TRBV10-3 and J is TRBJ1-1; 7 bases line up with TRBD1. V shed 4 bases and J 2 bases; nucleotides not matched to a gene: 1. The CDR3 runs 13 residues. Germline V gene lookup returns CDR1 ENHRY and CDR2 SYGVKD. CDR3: CAISGTGNTEAFF. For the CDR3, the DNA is TGTGCCATCAGTGGGACAGGCAACACTGAAGCTTTCTTT.

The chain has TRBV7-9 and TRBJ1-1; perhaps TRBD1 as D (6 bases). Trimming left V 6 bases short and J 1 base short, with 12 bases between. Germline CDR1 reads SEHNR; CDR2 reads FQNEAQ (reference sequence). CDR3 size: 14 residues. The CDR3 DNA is TGTGCCAGCAGTGGGGACAATTGGAACACTGAAGCTTTCTTT. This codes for CASSGDNWNTEAFF.

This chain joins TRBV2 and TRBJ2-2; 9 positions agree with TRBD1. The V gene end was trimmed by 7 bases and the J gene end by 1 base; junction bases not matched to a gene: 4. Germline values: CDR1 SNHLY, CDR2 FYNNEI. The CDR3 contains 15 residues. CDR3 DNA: TGTGCCAGCACCCGGGGACAGGGGAACACCGGGGAGCTGTTTTTT. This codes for CASTRGQGNTGELFF.

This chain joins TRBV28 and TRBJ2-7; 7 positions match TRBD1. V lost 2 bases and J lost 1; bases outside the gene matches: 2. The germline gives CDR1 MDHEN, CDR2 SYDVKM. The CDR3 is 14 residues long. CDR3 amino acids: CASSLETGSYEQYF. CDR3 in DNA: TGTGCCAGCAGTTTAGAGACAGGGTCCTACGAGCAGTACTTC.

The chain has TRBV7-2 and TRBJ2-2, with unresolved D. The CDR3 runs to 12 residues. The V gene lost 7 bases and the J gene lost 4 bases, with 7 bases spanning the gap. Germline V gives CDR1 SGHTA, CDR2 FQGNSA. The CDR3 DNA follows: TGTGCCAGCACCTCCGGCACCGGGGAGCTGTTTTTT. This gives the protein CASTSGTGELFF. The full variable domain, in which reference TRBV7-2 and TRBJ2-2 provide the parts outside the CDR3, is GAGVSQSPSNKVTEKGKDVELRCDPISGHTALYWYRQSLGQGLEFLIYFQGNSAPDKSGLPSDRFSAERTGGSVSTLTIQRTQQEDSAVYLCASTSGTGELFFGEGSRLTVL.

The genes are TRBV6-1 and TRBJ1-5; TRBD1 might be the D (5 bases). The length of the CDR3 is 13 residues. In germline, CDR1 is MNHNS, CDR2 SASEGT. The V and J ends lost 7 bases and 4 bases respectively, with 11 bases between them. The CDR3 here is CASTGQTNQPQHF. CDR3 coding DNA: TGTGCCAGCACAGGGCAGACGAATCAGCCCCAGCATTTT.

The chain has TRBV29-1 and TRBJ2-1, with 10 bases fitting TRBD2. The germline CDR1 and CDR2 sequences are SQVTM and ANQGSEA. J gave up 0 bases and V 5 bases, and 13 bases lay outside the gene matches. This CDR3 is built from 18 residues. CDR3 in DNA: TGCAGCGTTAAAGGGGTGGGACTAGCGTCGAGCTCCTACAATGAGCAGTTCTTC. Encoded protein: CSVKGVGLASSSYNEQFF.

CDR3 DNA: TGTGCCAGCAGCCCAGAAACCGGGAGTACTAACACTGAAGCTTTCTTT. Amino acids: CASSPETGSTNTEAFF. The chain is built from TRBV4-2 and TRBJ1-1, with D unclear. Trimming cost V 4 bases and J 2 bases, with 17 bases left between them. Germline V gives CDR1 LGHNA, CDR2 YNFKEQ. CDR3 length equals 16 residues.

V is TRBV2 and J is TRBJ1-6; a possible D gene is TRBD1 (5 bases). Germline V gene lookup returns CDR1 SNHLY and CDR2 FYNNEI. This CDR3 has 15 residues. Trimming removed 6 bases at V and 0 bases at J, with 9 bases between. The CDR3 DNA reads TGTGCCAGCAGGACAGAGAGCTCCTATAATTCACCCCTCCACTTT. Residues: CASRTESSYNSPLHF.

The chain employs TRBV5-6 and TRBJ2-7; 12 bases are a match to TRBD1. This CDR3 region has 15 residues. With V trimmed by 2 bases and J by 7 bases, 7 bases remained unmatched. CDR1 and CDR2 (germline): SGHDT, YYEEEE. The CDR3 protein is CASSLPGQGAEEQYF. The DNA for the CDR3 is TGTGCCAGCAGCTTACCGGGACAGGGGGCCGAAGAGCAGTACTTC.

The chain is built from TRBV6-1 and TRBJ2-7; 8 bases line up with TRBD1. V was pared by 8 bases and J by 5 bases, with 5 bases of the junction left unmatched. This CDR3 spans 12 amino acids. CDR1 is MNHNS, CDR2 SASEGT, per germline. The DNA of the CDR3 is TGTGCCAGCTTGCAGGGGGCCGACGAGCAGTACTTC. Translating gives CASLQGADEQYF.

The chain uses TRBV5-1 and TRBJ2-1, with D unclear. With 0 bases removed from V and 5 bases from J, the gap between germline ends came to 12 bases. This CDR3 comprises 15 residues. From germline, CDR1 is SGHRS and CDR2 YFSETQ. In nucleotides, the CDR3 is TGCGCCAGCAGCTTGGCCGCGGCCTACAACAATGAGCAGTTCTTC. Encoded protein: CASSLAAAYNNEQFF.

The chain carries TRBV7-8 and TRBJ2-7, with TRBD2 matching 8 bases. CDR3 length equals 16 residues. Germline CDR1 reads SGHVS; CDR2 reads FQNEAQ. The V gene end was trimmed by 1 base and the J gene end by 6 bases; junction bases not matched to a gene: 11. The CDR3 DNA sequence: TGTGCCAGCAGCTTAGGCGGGGGACTAGTCAGTGTCGAGCAGTACTTC. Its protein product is CASSLGGGLVSVEQYF.

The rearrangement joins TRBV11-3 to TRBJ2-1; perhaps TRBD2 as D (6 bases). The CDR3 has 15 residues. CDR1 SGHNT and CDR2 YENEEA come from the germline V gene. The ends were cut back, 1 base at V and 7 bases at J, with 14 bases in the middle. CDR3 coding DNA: TGTGCCAGCAGCTTAGGTTGGGCGGGGCCAAATGAGCAGTTCTTC. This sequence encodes CASSLGWAGPNEQFF.

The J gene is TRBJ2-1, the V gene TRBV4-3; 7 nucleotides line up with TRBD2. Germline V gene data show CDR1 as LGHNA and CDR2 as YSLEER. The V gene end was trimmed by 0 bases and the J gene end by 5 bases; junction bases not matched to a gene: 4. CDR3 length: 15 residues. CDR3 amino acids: CASSQDKAGNNEQFF. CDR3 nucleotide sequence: TGCGCCAGCAGCCAAGACAAAGCGGGAAACAATGAGCAGTTCTTC.

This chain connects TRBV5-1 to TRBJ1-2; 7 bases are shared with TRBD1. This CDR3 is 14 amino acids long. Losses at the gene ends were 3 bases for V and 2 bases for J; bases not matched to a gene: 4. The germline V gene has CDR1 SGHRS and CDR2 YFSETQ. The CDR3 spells CASSWGTDNYGYTF. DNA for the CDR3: TGCGCCAGCAGCTGGGGGACAGACAACTATGGCTACACCTTC. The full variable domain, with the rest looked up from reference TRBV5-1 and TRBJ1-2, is KAGVTQTPRYLIKTRGQQVTLSCSPISGHRSVSWYQQTPGQGLQFLFEYFSETQRNKGNFPGRFSGRQFSNSRSEMNVSTLELGDSALYLCASSWGTDNYGYTFGSGTRLTVV.

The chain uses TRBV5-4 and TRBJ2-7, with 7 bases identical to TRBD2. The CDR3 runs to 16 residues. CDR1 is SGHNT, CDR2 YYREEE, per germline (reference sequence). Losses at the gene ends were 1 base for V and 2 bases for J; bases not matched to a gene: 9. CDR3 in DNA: TGTGCCAGCAGCTTGCTGGGTCTCAGCGGGGCCTACGAGCAGTACTTC. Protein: CASSLLGLSGAYEQYF.